The 12 T cell receptor beta chains below come from one sample, sequenced in a study of CD8 T cells in ankylosing spondylitis. TCRdb ran MiXCR on the 5' RACE reads and lists one entry per CDR3 protein. The sample records roughly 30,000 distinct CDR3 sequences, roughly 33% being singletons. The sequenced material came from synovial fluid, either unsorted or a sorted T cell fraction (not recorded which). These receptors came from a male donor with ankylosing spondylitis.

This clonotype was seen many times. The chain is built from TRBV15 and TRBJ1-4, with D uncertain. Trimming took off 0 bases at V and 4 bases at J, with 12 bases between the two ends. Germline V gene sequence: CDR1 LNHNV, CDR2 YYDKDF (reference sequence). The CDR3 loop spans 16 amino acids. The CDR3 loop is CATSRDNPNYNEKLFF. CDR3 bases: TGTGCCACCAGCAGAGATAATCCCAACTATAATGAAAAACTGTTTTTT.

In this sample, this clonotype turned up a few times. This chain links TRBV20-1 with TRBJ1-5; TRBD1 matches 7 bases. CDR1 and CDR2 from the germline V gene are DFQATT and SNEGSKA (reference sequence). This CDR3 is 16 amino acids long. Trimming at V came to 1 base and at J to 3 bases, leaving 9 bases not matched to a gene. As DNA, the CDR3 is TGCAGTGCTAGAGGGAACCGGGACAGCCTCAATCAGCCCCAGCATTTT. Its protein product is CSARGNRDSLNQPQHF.

V usage is TRBV28 and J usage is TRBJ2-3; 14 nucleotides line up with TRBD2. After removal of 10 bases from V and 3 bases from J, the junction contained 9 bases not matched to a gene. CDR1 is MDHEN and CDR2 is SYDVKM in the germline V gene. The CDR3 sequence is 16 residues long. The CDR3 spells CAIKGTSGSLTDTQYF. The CDR3 nucleotides read TGTGCCATCAAAGGGACTAGCGGGAGTTTGACAGATACGCAGTATTTT.

The V gene is TRBV29-1, the J gene TRBJ1-4; a possible D gene is TRBD1 (5 bases). The germline gives CDR1 SQVTM, CDR2 ANQGSEA. The CDR3 loop spans 14 amino acids. V was shortened by 4 bases and J by 8 bases, with 17 bases between the two germline ends. This chain's CDR3 is CSVGSGAGVEKLFF. CDR3 DNA sequence: TGCAGCGTTGGGTCCGGGGCTGGGGTAGAAAAACTGTTTTTT.

This chain links TRBV28 with TRBJ2-3, with 14 bases that match TRBD2. J gave up 2 bases and V 2 bases, and 9 bases lay outside the gene matches. There are 19 residues in the CDR3. The germline gives CDR1 MDHEN, CDR2 SYDVKM. The CDR3 DNA is TGTGCCAGCAGTTTAAGGTTCGGGACTAGCGGGAGACTCACAGATACGCAGTATTTT. This translates into CASSLRFGTSGRLTDTQYF. Drawing the rest from reference TRBV28 and TRBJ2-3, the complete variable domain is DVKVTQSSRYLVKRTGEKVFLECVQDMDHENMFWYRQDPGLGLRLIYFSYDVKMKEKGDIPEGYSVSREKKERFSLILESASTNQTSMYLCASSLRFGTSGRLTDTQYFGPGTRLTVL.

This clonotype was recorded many times. The chain joins TRBV10-1 to TRBJ2-3; no clear D gene. Between the trimmed V and J ends, which lost 6 bases and 6 bases, there was a span of 16 bases. Germline loops: CDR1 WNHNN, CDR2 SYGVQD (reference sequence). CDR3 length: 14 amino acids. The CDR3 DNA sequence: TGCGCCAGCAGGGTGGACGGACCATCGGATACGCAGTATTTT. Translation gives CASRVDGPSDTQYF.

The CDR3 nucleotides read TGTGCCAGCAGCCGTCAAAGCGGGAGTGGCAATGAGCAGTTCTTC. Translation gives CASSRQSGSGNEQFF. V usage is TRBV6-1 and J usage is TRBJ2-1; 8 bases map to TRBD2. With V trimmed by 6 bases and J by 6 bases, 10 bases remained unmatched. Germline assignment: CDR1 MNHNS and CDR2 SASEGT. The CDR3 extends over 15 amino acids.

The chain combines TRBV5-6 with TRBJ1-5; 8 bases map to TRBD1. V dropped 4 bases and J dropped 4; count of bases not matched to a gene: 10. The CDR3 is 16 amino acids. Germline CDR1 is SGHDT and CDR2 is YYEEEE. Here the CDR3 DNA reads TGTGCCAGCAGCGGCCCCGGGACAGGAGCAAATCAGCCCCAGCATTTT. Translation: CASSGPGTGANQPQHF. The whole variable domain, remainder taken from reference TRBV5-6 and TRBJ1-5, is DAGVTQSPTHLIKTRGQQVTLRCSPKSGHDTVSWYQQALGQGPQFIFQYYEEEERQRGNFPDRFSGHQFPNYSSELNVNALLLGDSALYLCASSGPGTGANQPQHFGDGTRLSIL.

Only a few counts were recorded for this clonotype. The chain employs TRBV4-1 and TRBJ2-7; D not certain. Germline V gene data show CDR1 as MGHRA and CDR2 as YSYEKL. This CDR3 spans 14 amino acids. V was pared by 0 bases and J by 2 bases, with 8 bases between. The CDR3 DNA reads as TGCGCCAGCAGCCAAGATTCCCTTACCTACGAGCAGTACTTC. Translation: CASSQDSLTYEQYF.

This clonotype has ten or more counts. This sequence joins TRBV27 and TRBJ2-1, with 15 bases fitting TRBD2. Germline V gene data show CDR1 as MNHEY and CDR2 as SMNVEV (reference sequence). The CDR3 is made up of 17 amino acids. The V gene end was trimmed by 2 bases and the J gene end by 4 bases; junction bases not matched to a gene: 3. CDR3 region: CASSLGTSGRNYNEQFF. CDR3 in DNA: TGTGCCAGCAGTTTAGGGACTAGCGGGAGGAATTACAATGAGCAGTTCTTC.

This clonotype was observed a handful of times. V and J are TRBV11-2 and TRBJ2-6; D tentatively fits TRBD1 or TRBD2 (7 bases each). With 6 bases removed from V and 0 bases from J, the gap between germline ends came to 21 bases. This CDR3 contains 19 residues. Germline loops: CDR1 SGHAT, CDR2 FQNNGV. The CDR3 region has the DNA TGTGCCAGCAGGCGTGGGGGGGACAGTGACGTCTCTGGGGCCAACGTCCTGACTTTC. Amino acid sequence: CASRRGGDSDVSGANVLTF.

This chain links TRBV5-5 with TRBJ2-1; 9 nucleotides line up with TRBD2. The CDR3 is 16 amino acids. Per germline, CDR1 SGHKS and CDR2 YYEKEE (reference sequence). V was clipped by 2 bases and J by 8 bases; unmatched bases: 11. The CDR3 DNA follows: TGTGCCAGCAGCTTTGAGGCGGGAGGGCCTTGGCATGAGCAGTTCTTC. This translates into CASSFEAGGPWHEQFF.